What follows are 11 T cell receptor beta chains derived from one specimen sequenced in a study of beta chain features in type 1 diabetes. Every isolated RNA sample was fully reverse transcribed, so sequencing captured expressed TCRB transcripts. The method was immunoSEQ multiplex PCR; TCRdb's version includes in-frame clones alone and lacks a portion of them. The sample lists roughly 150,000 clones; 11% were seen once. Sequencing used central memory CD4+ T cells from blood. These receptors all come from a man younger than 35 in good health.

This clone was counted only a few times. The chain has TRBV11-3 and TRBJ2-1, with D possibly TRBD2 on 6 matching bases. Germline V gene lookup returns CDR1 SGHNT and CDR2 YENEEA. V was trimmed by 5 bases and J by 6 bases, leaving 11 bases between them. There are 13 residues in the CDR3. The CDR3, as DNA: TGTGCCAGCAGCGTACTAGCTGCCAATGAGCAGTTCTTC. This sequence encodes CASSVLAANEQFF.

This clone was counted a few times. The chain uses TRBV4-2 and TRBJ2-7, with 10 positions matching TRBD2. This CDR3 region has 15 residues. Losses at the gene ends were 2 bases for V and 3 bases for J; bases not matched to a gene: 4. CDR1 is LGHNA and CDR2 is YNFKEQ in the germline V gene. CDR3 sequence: CASSQKRGGGYEQYF. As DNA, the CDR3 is TGTGCCAGCAGCCAAAAGCGGGGGGGCGGCTACGAGCAGTACTTC.

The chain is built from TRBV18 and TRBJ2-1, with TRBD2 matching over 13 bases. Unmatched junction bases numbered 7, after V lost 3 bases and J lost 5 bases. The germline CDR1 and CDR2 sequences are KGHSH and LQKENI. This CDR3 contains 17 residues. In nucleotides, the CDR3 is TGTGCCAGCTCACCGTGGACTAGCGGGAGATCCCACAATGAGCAGTTCTTC. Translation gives CASSPWTSGRSHNEQFF.

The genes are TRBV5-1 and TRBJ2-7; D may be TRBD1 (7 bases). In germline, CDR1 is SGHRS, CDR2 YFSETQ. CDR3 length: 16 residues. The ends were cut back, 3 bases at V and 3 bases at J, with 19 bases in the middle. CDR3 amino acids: CASSSSTGTDYYEQYF. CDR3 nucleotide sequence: TGCGCCAGCAGCTCTTCGACAGGGACGGACTACTACGAGCAGTACTTC. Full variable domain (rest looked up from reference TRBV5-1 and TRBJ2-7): KAGVTQTPRYLIKTRGQQVTLSCSPISGHRSVSWYQQTPGQGLQFLFEYFSETQRNKGNFPGRFSGRQFSNSRSEMNVSTLELGDSALYLCASSSSTGTDYYEQYFGPGTRLTVT.

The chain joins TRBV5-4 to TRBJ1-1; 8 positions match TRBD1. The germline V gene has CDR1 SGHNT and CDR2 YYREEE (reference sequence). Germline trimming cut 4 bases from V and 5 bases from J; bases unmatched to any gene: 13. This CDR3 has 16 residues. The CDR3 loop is CASSHRTGRTGTEAFF. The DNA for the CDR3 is TGTGCCAGCAGCCACCGGACAGGGCGCACGGGGACTGAAGCTTTCTTT.

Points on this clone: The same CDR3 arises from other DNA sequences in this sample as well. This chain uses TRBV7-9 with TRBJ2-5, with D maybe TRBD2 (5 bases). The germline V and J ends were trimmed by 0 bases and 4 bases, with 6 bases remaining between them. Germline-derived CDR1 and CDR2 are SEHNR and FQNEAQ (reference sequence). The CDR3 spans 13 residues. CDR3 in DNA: TGTGCCAGCAGCTTAGCAGGAGGAGAGACCCAGTACTTC. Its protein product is CASSLAGGETQYF. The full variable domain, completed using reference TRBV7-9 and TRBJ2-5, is DTGVSQNPRHKITKRGQNVTFRCDPISEHNRLYWYRQTLGQGPEFLTYFQNEAQLEKSRLLSDRFSAERPKGSFSTLEIQRTEQGDSAMYLCASSLAGGETQYFGPGTRLLVL.

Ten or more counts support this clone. Here the CDR3 reads CSVDRPQGTDTQYF. CDR3 in DNA: TGCAGCGTTGATCGACCCCAGGGCACAGATACGCAGTATTTT. The rearrangement uses TRBV29-1 and TRBJ2-3; D remains ambiguous. The CDR3 sequence is 14 residues long. Germline assignment: CDR1 SQVTM and CDR2 ANQGSEA. V was cut by 3 bases and J by 1 base, with 11 bases left in between.

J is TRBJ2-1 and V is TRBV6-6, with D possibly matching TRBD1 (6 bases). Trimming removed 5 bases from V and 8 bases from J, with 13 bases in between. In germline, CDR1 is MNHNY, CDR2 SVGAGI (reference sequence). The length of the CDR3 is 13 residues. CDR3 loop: CASSQGHRDEQFF. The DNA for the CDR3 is TGTGCCAGCAGTCAGGGACACAGGGATGAGCAGTTCTTC.

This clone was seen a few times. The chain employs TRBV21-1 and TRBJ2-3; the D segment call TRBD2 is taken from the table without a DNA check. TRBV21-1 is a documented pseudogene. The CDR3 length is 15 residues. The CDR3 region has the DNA TGTGCCAGCAGCAAAGGGGAGTCTTTGACAGATACGCAGTATTTT. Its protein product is CASSKGESLTDTQYF.

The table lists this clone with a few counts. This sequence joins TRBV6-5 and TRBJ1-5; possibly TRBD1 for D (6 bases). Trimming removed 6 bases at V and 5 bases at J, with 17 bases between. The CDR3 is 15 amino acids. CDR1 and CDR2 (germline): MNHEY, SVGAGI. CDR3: CASSRQASWDQPQHF. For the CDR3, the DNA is TGTGCCAGCAGCAGACAGGCCTCTTGGGATCAGCCCCAGCATTTT.

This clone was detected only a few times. CDR3 nucleotides: TGCGCCAGCAGCCCTGGACAGGACTACAATGAGCAGTTCTTC. Protein: CASSPGQDYNEQFF. The V and J genes are TRBV5-1 and TRBJ2-1, with TRBD1 matching over 7 bases. Trimming removed 4 bases from V and 3 bases from J; junction bases left unmatched: 4. This CDR3 spans 14 amino acids. Germline assignment: CDR1 SGHRS and CDR2 YFSETQ.